This T cell receptor beta chain comes out of a study of blood T cell repertoires in COVID-19. The protocol was immunoSEQ multiplex PCR, while the TCRdb copy is restricted to in-frame clones and leaves out a portion. The table lists 150,000 to 200,000 clones, over 70% of them singletons. The germline V gene encodes CDR1 KGHDR and CDR2 SFDVKD. This CDR3 spans 16 amino acids. Germline trimming cut 4 bases from V and 4 bases from J; bases unmatched to any gene: 8. The cohort comprised adults aged roughly 18 to 95 years residing in approximately 25 US areas. This clone appeared a single time. The receptor was derived from a man aged 45-60 years who had recovered from COVID-19. Sequencing was carried out using PBMCs or T cells enriched from blood (not recorded which). This rearrangement joins TRBV24-1 to TRBJ2-3; 9 bases line up with TRBD2. Here the CDR3 reads CATSDSASGAADTQYF. The CDR3 DNA reads TGTGCCACCAGTGACTCCGCTAGCGGGGCCGCAGATACGCAGTATTTT.